A single sample gave rise to the 10 T cell receptor beta chains below, sequenced in a study of blood T cell repertoires in COVID-19. Generated by immunoSEQ multiplex PCR, the TCRdb table keeps only in-frame clones and is missing some. This table holds 72,000 or so clones, 82% found once. Source material: peripheral blood. The receptor set was obtained from a man older than 75 with active COVID-19.

V is TRBV6-6 and J is TRBJ1-1; D gene ambiguous. Trimming shortened V by 2 bases and J by 6 bases, and 13 bases separated the two germline ends. The CDR3 covers 14 residues. The germline gives CDR1 MNHNY, CDR2 SVGAGI (reference sequence). The CDR3 protein is CASSYEGKWSEAFF. CDR3 nucleotides: TGTGCCAGCAGTTACGAGGGCAAGTGGTCTGAAGCTTTCTTT.

This clone appeared a few times. The chain combines TRBV28 with TRBJ2-1; D not resolved. The V and J ends lost 5 bases and 2 bases respectively, with 4 bases between them. Per germline, CDR1 MDHEN and CDR2 SYDVKM. The CDR3 extends over 12 amino acids. For the CDR3, the DNA is TGTGCCAGCAGTGAGACCTACAATGAGCAGTTCTTC. Its translation: CASSETYNEQFF.

This rearrangement joins TRBV4-3 to TRBJ1-4; tentative D call: TRBD1 (5 bases). The V and J ends lost 2 bases and 7 bases respectively, with 14 bases between them. Germline CDR1 and CDR2: LGHNA and YSLEER. This CDR3 has 15 amino acids. This CDR3 reads CASSQSRVVIEKLFF. In nucleotides, the CDR3 is TGCGCCAGCAGCCAAAGCAGGGTTGTTATTGAAAAACTGTTTTTT.

CDR3 in amino acids: CSASGGTSFYEQYF. For the CDR3, the DNA is TGCAGTGCTAGTGGTGGGACTAGCTTCTACGAGCAGTACTTC. V usage is TRBV20-1 and J usage is TRBJ2-7, with TRBD2 matching over 9 bases. Losses at the gene ends were 3 bases for V and 3 bases for J; bases not matched to a gene: 6. CDR1 is DFQATT and CDR2 is SNEGSKA in the germline V gene (reference sequence). This CDR3 has 14 amino acids.

This chain uses TRBV5-6 with TRBJ2-2; 8 bases line up with TRBD2. After removal of 5 bases from V and 1 base from J, the junction contained 4 bases not matched to a gene. Germline assignment: CDR1 SGHDT and CDR2 YYEEEE. The CDR3 runs to 15 residues. The CDR3 nucleotides read TGTGCCAGCAGGCCGGGGGGGATGAACACCGGGGAGCTGTTTTTT. As protein: CASRPGGMNTGELFF. Full variable domain (remainder filled in from reference TRBV5-6 and TRBJ2-2): DAGVTQSPTHLIKTRGQQVTLRCSPKSGHDTVSWYQQALGQGPQFIFQYYEEEERQRGNFPDRFSGHQFPNYSSELNVNALLLGDSALYLCASRPGGMNTGELFFGEGSRLTVL.

The J gene is TRBJ2-7, the V gene TRBV3-1 (or the pseudogene TRBV3-2); TRBD2 might be the D (5 bases). Between the trimmed V and J ends, which lost 8 bases and 7 bases, there was a span of 18 bases. The CDR3 spans 13 residues. Germline V gives CDR1 LGHDT, CDR2 YNNKEL (reference sequence). The CDR3 DNA reads as TGTGCCAGCGGAGGCCCAAGCGCCGCAGAGCAGTACTTC. Translating gives CASGGPSAAEQYF.

The chain couples TRBV7-2 to TRBJ1-6, with TRBD1 as a possible D gene (6 bases). Trimming removed 6 bases from V and 9 bases from J, with 15 bases in between. CDR1 and CDR2 from the germline V gene are SGHTA and FQGNSA. CDR3 length: 14 residues. In DNA, the CDR3 is TGTGCCAGCAGACGCCGGGACACAACTTCACCCCTCCACTTT. Its protein is CASRRRDTTSPLHF.

In this sample, this clone turned up a few times. The J gene is TRBJ2-1, the V gene TRBV5-5; TRBD1 aligns across 7 bases. Germline CDR1 is SGHKS and CDR2 is YYEKEE (reference sequence). V dropped 5 bases and J dropped 3; count of bases not matched to a gene: 8. This CDR3 is 15 amino acids long. The CDR3 nucleotides are TGTGCCAGCAGTTCCGAGGGACAGCTCTACAATGAGCAGTTCTTC. Translation gives CASSSEGQLYNEQFF.

This clone occurred a few times. The V and J genes are TRBV7-8 and TRBJ1-5; D perhaps matches TRBD1 (6 bases). Trimming left V 1 base short and J 4 bases short, with 20 bases between. Germline CDR1 is SGHVS and CDR2 is FQNEAQ. The CDR3 has 18 amino acids. In DNA form, the CDR3 reads TGTGCCAGCAGCTTAGAGTCGCCCTTGACAGGAGCTAATCAGCCCCAGCATTTT. It codes for CASSLESPLTGANQPQHF.

The chain uses TRBV5-1 and TRBJ2-7; 7 bases fit TRBD1. V shed 0 bases, J shed 4 bases, and the junction held 7 bases outside the gene matches. This CDR3 region has 15 residues. Germline V lookup: CDR1 SGHRS, CDR2 YFSETQ. The CDR3 DNA sequence: TGCGCCAGCAGCTTGGGAGGGGGCGACCTATACGAGCAGTACTTC. Its translation: CASSLGGGDLYEQYF. The full variable domain, with the rest looked up from reference TRBV5-1 and TRBJ2-7, is KAGVTQTPRYLIKTRGQQVTLSCSPISGHRSVSWYQQTPGQGLQFLFEYFSETQRNKGNFPGRFSGRQFSNSRSEMNVSTLELGDSALYLCASSLGGGDLYEQYFGPGTRLTVT.